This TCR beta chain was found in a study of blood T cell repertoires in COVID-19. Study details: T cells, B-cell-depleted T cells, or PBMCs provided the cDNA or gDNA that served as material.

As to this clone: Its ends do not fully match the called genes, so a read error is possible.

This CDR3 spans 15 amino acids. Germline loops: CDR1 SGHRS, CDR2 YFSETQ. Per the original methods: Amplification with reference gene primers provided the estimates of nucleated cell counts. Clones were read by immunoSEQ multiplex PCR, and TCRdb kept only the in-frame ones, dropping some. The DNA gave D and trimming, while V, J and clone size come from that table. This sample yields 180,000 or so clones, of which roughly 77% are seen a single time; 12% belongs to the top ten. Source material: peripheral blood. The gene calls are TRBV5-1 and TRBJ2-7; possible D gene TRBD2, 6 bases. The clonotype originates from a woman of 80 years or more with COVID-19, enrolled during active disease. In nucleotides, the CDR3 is TGCGCCAGCAGCTTGACCCCGGGACTCTCCTCCGAGCAGTACTTC. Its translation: CASSLTPGLSSEQYF. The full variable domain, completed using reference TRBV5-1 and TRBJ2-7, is KAGVTQTPRYLIKTRGQQVTLSCSPISGHRSVSWYQQTPGQGLQFLFEYFSETQRNKGNFPGRFSGRQFSNSRSEMNVSTLELGDSALYLCASSLTPGLSSEQYFGPGTRLTVT.